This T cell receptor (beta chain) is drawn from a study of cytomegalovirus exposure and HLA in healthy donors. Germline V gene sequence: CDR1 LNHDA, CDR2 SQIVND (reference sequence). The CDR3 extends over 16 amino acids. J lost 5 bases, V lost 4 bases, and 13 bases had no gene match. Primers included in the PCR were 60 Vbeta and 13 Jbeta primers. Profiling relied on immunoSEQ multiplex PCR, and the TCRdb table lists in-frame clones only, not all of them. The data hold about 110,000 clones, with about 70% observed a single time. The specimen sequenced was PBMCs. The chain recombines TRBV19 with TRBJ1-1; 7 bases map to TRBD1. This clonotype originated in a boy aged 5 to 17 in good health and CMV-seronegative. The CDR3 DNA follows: TGTGCCAGTAGTAAGACAGGGACCCCCTGGGAGACTGAAGCTTTCTTT. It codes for CASSKTGTPWETEAFF.